Here is one T cell receptor (beta chain) with its context. The data stem from a study of OX40 agonist ivuxolimab in advanced cancers. The CDR3 consists of 14 residues. Per germline, CDR1 KGHSH and CDR2 LQKENI. The ends were cut back, 0 bases at V and 8 bases at J, with 11 bases in the middle. Some clones are missing from TCRdb's copy, which holds only in-frame ones; the method was immunoSEQ multiplex PCR. This sample has 95,000 to 100,000 clones; 70% to 85% occur once, and the top ten carry more than 1.2%. Sequencing used CD4+ or CD8+ T cells sorted from blood, obtained in a trial of the OX40 agonist ivuxolimab. This sequence originates from an adult with an advanced solid tumor such as melanoma, head and neck, liver or kidney cancer. The chain employs TRBV18 and TRBJ2-1; D call uncertain. The CDR3 DNA reads as TGTGCCAGCTCACCACCGTTTCGTGGGCATGAGCAGTTCTTC. This encodes CASSPPFRGHEQFF.